One and the same sample provided the 29 T cell receptor beta chains below, sequenced in a study of Ad26.COV2.S vaccination and SARS-CoV-2 variants. Here immunoSEQ multiplex PCR was the method, and the copy in TCRdb shows in-frame clones only, minus some. The sample yields around 350,000 clones, 92% seen once. Material: peripheral blood, obtained after recovery from COVID-19. Every receptor here comes from a human donor who had recovered from COVID-19.

The chain employs TRBV2 and TRBJ2-5; 7 nucleotides line up with TRBD1. The CDR3 contains 15 residues. V lost 10 bases to trimming and J lost 2 bases; unmatched junction nucleotides: 13. Germline CDR1 and CDR2: SNHLY and FYNNEI. CDR3 amino acids: CAITTREQGQETQYF. CDR3 sequence (DNA): TGTGCCATCACGACAAGAGAACAGGGGCAAGAGACCCAGTACTTC.

V and J are TRBV6-5 and TRBJ1-1; 9 bases are a match to TRBD1. The ends lost 2 bases at V and 7 bases at J; junction bases unmatched: 11. In germline, CDR1 is MNHEY, CDR2 SVGAGI. The CDR3 totals 16 residues. The CDR3 DNA is TGTGCCAGCAGTTACCGACCTGGACAGGGGTCGGGTGAAGCTTTCTTT. Protein product: CASSYRPGQGSGEAFF.

The rearrangement joins TRBV4-1 to TRBJ1-5; TRBD1 is a possible D gene (6 bases). The germline CDR1 and CDR2 sequences are MGHRA and YSYEKL. V lost 3 bases to trimming and J lost 11 bases, with 20 bases between them. CDR3 size: 15 residues. For the CDR3, the DNA is TGCGCCAGCAGCCACCCCCGAGGGGACAAGGACACCCAGCATTTT. As protein: CASSHPRGDKDTQHF.

The chain couples TRBV4-1 to TRBJ2-7; weak D call: TRBD1 (5 bases). Germline CDR1 and CDR2: MGHRA and YSYEKL. V was cut by 1 base and J by 5 bases, with 9 bases left in between. The CDR3 runs to 13 residues. Here the CDR3 reads CASSQGTTDEQYF. The DNA for the CDR3 is TGCGCCAGCAGCCAAGGGACAACTGACGAGCAGTACTTC.

The DNA for the CDR3 is TGCGCCAGCAGCCCTGGAGGGCAGGGGATGTGGACCGGGGAGCTGTTTTTT. Translation gives CASSPGGQGMWTGELFF. This chain uses TRBV4-1 with TRBJ2-2, with D perhaps being TRBD1 or TRBD2 (6 bases each). V was shortened by 4 bases and J by 5 bases, with 20 bases between the two germline ends. Per germline, CDR1 MGHRA and CDR2 YSYEKL. The CDR3 contains 17 residues.

V and J are TRBV7-3 and TRBJ2-7; D gene unclear. The CDR3 has 13 amino acids. From germline, CDR1 is SGHTA and CDR2 FQGTGA. V lost 5 bases and J lost 11, with 19 bases in between. In nucleotides, the CDR3 is TGTGCCAGCAGCCCTGGGGTGAACAGCCCGAAGTACTTC. As protein: CASSPGVNSPKYF.

This clone came up once. V is TRBV5-1 and J is TRBJ2-5; the match to TRBD1 covers 10 bases. The CDR3 contains 15 residues. The germline V gene encodes CDR1 SGHRS and CDR2 YFSETQ. The V and J ends lost 4 bases and 4 bases, in that order; junction bases with no gene match: 7. The CDR3 loop reads CASSMTGTGVETQYF. The CDR3 DNA reads TGCGCCAGCAGCATGACCGGGACAGGGGTAGAGACCCAGTACTTC.

This chain joins TRBV10-1 and TRBJ1-1; no clear D. CDR1 and CDR2 (germline): WNHNN, SYGVQD (reference sequence). V lost 8 bases to trimming and J lost 3 bases, with 16 bases between them. The CDR3 spans 14 residues. The CDR3 here is CASPPLSGHTEAFF. The CDR3 region has the DNA TGCGCCAGCCCCCCCCTGTCGGGCCACACTGAAGCTTTCTTT.

The CDR3 coding sequence is TGTGCCAGCAGTTTATCGGAGGGAATGAACACTGAAGCTTTCTTT. Translating it yields CASSLSEGMNTEAFF. The chain is built from TRBV27 and TRBJ1-1; D is unclear. CDR1 and CDR2 from the germline V gene are MNHEY and SMNVEV (reference sequence). The CDR3 sequence is 15 residues long. Trimming pared 0 bases from V and 0 bases from J, leaving 8 bases between.

The chain's CDR3 is CASSVVGAAKGSYNEQFF. The CDR3 DNA sequence: TGTGCCAGCAGCGTAGTTGGAGCGGCTAAGGGCTCCTACAATGAGCAGTTCTTC. V gene TRBV9 combines with J gene TRBJ2-1, with D perhaps TRBD2 (5 bases). The length of the CDR3 is 18 residues. Germline V CDR1 and CDR2: SGDLS, YYNGEE. The V end lost 0 bases, the J end lost 0 bases, and 16 bases lay between the germline ends.

J is TRBJ1-2 and V is TRBV7-9; D is unclear. The CDR3 loop spans 14 amino acids. CDR1 and CDR2 (germline): SEHNR, FQNEAQ (reference sequence). Deletions cut 5 bases from V and 7 bases from J, with 17 bases between. The CDR3 coding sequence is TGTGCCAGCAGCCCCGGGGAGGCCAAAGCTGGCTACACCTTC. It translates to CASSPGEAKAGYTF.

The genes are TRBV2 and TRBJ2-1; perhaps TRBD1 as D (6 bases). The V end was cut by 1 base, the J end by 14 bases, with 21 bases between. The CDR3 length is 15 residues. Germline CDR1 is SNHLY and CDR2 is FYNNEI. This CDR3 reads CASSEVRTALAYKFF. CDR3 bases: TGTGCCAGCAGTGAAGTCAGGACAGCACTGGCCTATAAGTTCTTC.

The chain employs TRBV13 and TRBJ2-6; D gene ambiguous. The CDR3 has 16 residues. Per the germline V gene, CDR1 is PRHDT and CDR2 is FYEKMQ (reference sequence). Trimming removed 3 bases from V and 0 bases from J, with 9 bases in between. The CDR3 region is CASSFTAHSGANVLTF. CDR3 DNA: TGTGCCAGCAGCTTTACAGCCCACTCTGGGGCCAACGTCCTGACTTTC.

This chain joins TRBV14 and TRBJ2-1; 7 bases are a match to TRBD2. Germline loops: CDR1 SGHDN, CDR2 FVKESK. The CDR3 totals 18 residues. Trimming took 1 base from V and 1 from J; bases not matched to a gene: 10. The CDR3 here is CASSQGGGPGGSYNEQFF. In DNA form, the CDR3 reads TGTGCCAGCAGCCAAGGGGGAGGGCCCGGGGGGTCCTACAATGAGCAGTTCTTC.

CDR3 coding DNA: TGTGCCAGTCGAGGGGAGCGGGCTATTGACTATGGCTACACCTTC. Translating gives CASRGERAIDYGYTF. V is TRBV19 and J is TRBJ1-2, with D tentatively TRBD1 (5 bases). The CDR3 runs 15 residues. In germline, CDR1 is LNHDA, CDR2 SQIVND (reference sequence). Trimming removed 8 bases at V and 3 bases at J, with 19 bases between.

The chain employs TRBV29-1 and TRBJ1-5, with D maybe TRBD1 (5 bases). Germline V gene sequence: CDR1 SQVTM, CDR2 ANQGSEA. Trimming removed 7 bases from V and 2 bases from J, with 9 bases in between. The CDR3 is 12 amino acids. Here the CDR3 DNA reads TGCAGCGCGGGGGGAGGCAATCAGCCCCAGCATTTT. Translation: CSAGGGNQPQHF.

The V call is TRBV12-5, the J call TRBJ2-5; D unclear. Germline CDR1 LGHNT, CDR2 FRNRAP. The CDR3 is 13 amino acids. V lost 5 bases to trimming and J lost 6 bases, with 13 bases between them. CDR3: CASGPSVDQTQYF. The CDR3 bases are TGTGCTAGTGGTCCCTCCGTTGACCAGACCCAGTACTTC.

The chain joins TRBV7-8 to TRBJ2-2; a weak D match, TRBD1 (6 bases). V lost 7 bases to trimming and J lost 7 bases, with 7 bases between them. The germline CDR1 and CDR2 sequences are SGHVS and FQNEAQ. The length of the CDR3 is 11 residues. In DNA, the CDR3 is TGTGCCAGCACGGACAGCGGGGAGCTGTTTTTT. Translated, it gives CASTDSGELFF.

The V and J genes are TRBV4-2 and TRBJ2-1; D gene ambiguous. CDR1 is LGHNA, CDR2 YNFKEQ, per germline. The CDR3 has 15 residues. Trimming cost V 0 bases and J 5 bases, with 11 bases left between them. The CDR3: CASSQETSINNEQFF. In nucleotides, the CDR3 is TGTGCCAGCAGCCAAGAGACATCAATAAACAATGAGCAGTTCTTC.

This chain links TRBV3-1 (or the pseudogene TRBV3-2) with TRBJ2-5; perhaps D is TRBD1 or TRBD2 (5 bases each). Germline assignment: CDR1 LGHDT and CDR2 YNNKEL (reference sequence). The CDR3 covers 12 residues. Trimming removed 7 bases at V and 4 bases at J, with 10 bases between. The CDR3 spells CASTGAGETQYF. CDR3 DNA sequence: TGTGCCAGCACCGGGGCAGGAGAGACCCAGTACTTC.

CDR3 coding DNA: TGTGCCAGTAGTATAGGGCGGCGACAGTCGACGCTAGCCAAAAACATTCAGTACTTC. Translation: CASSIGRRQSTLAKNIQYF. This chain uses TRBV19 with TRBJ2-4, with D possibly TRBD1 on 5 matching bases. CDR3 size: 19 residues. Trimming cost V 1 base and J 0 bases, with 19 bases left between them. Germline values: CDR1 LNHDA, CDR2 SQIVND (reference sequence).

This chain joins TRBV7-9 and TRBJ1-2; no clear D gene. Looked up from germline, CDR1 is SEHNR and CDR2 is FQNEAQ (reference sequence). The CDR3 totals 14 residues. Trimming left V 2 bases short and J 0 bases short, with 7 bases between. The CDR3 protein is CASSLSGANYGYTF. In DNA form, the CDR3 reads TGTGCCAGCAGCTTATCGGGAGCTAACTATGGCTACACCTTC.

The chain carries TRBV6-5 and TRBJ1-3; no reliable D call. Trimming stripped 7 bases from V and 6 bases from J, with 19 bases between. The CDR3 loop spans 15 amino acids. The V gene's germline CDR1 is MNHEY and CDR2 SVGAGI. In nucleotides, the CDR3 is TGTGCCAGCATGGAGGGATACAGAAGGTCAAACACCATATATTTT. Its translation is CASMEGYRRSNTIYF.

This chain connects TRBV10-3 to TRBJ1-5; D is unresolved. Germline V gives CDR1 ENHRY, CDR2 SYGVKD. Deletions cut 6 bases from V and 0 bases from J, with 9 bases between. The CDR3 length is 14 residues. In DNA form, the CDR3 reads TGTGCCATCAGGAAAGATTTTAGCAATCAGCCCCAGCATTTT. This gives the protein CAIRKDFSNQPQHF.

The chain is built from TRBV9 and TRBJ2-1; 12 bases fit TRBD2. The CDR3 runs 17 residues. V dropped 4 bases and J dropped 10; count of bases not matched to a gene: 15. The germline gives CDR1 SGDLS, CDR2 YYNGEE. CDR3 nucleotides: TGTGCCAGCAGCCGACGAACTAGCGGGGGGTCGATGGGCGAGCAGTTCTTC. It is translated as CASSRRTSGGSMGEQFF.

The gene calls are TRBV12-3 or TRBV12-4 and TRBJ2-3; the D gene could be TRBD1 or TRBD2 (5 bases each). Trimming stripped 3 bases from V and 5 bases from J, with 6 bases between. CDR3 length equals 12 residues. The CDR3 DNA sequence: TGTGCCAGCAGTTTTGGGGGAGATACGCAGTATTTT. Translated, it gives CASSFGGDTQYF.

The chain recombines TRBV11-2 with TRBJ1-2; no clear D gene. The CDR3 runs 14 residues. Germline V gene sequence: CDR1 SGHAT, CDR2 FQNNGV. V lost 1 base and J 2 bases, leaving 8 bases between the germline ends. The CDR3 nucleotides are TGTGCCAGCAGCTTAGTGGTCAGGAACTATGGCTACACCTTC. Translation: CASSLVVRNYGYTF.

V is TRBV4-1 and J is TRBJ1-5; 7 bases match TRBD1. From germline, CDR1 is MGHRA and CDR2 YSYEKL. There are 17 residues in the CDR3. Trimming cost V 3 bases and J 4 bases; bases outside gene matches: 12. Here the CDR3 reads CASSHPPGQRKNQPQHF. The CDR3 nucleotides read TGCGCCAGCAGCCATCCTCCGGGACAGCGAAAAAATCAGCCCCAGCATTTT.

This chain links TRBV6-2 or TRBV6-3 with TRBJ1-6; 9 bases agree with TRBD1. The ends lost 4 bases at V and 7 bases at J; junction bases unmatched: 5. There are 15 residues in the CDR3. Per the germline V gene, CDR1 is MNHEY and CDR2 is SVGEGT. The CDR3 DNA reads TGTGCCAGCAGTTCCTTAGGACAGGGGAATTCACCCCTCCACTTT. Translated: CASSSLGQGNSPLHF.